Listed here is a single T cell receptor (beta chain). Antigen unknown. Primers included in the PCR were 60 Vbeta and 13 Jbeta primers. Libraries were prepared by immunoSEQ multiplex PCR; TCRdb keeps only in-frame clonotypes and omits some of them. The sample includes 150,000 or so clones, 77% of them seen just once. The germline V gene has CDR1 SGHVS and CDR2 FQNEAQ. The V and J ends lost 5 bases and 2 bases respectively, with 21 bases between them. CDR3 length: 17 residues. The data were taken from a study of cytomegalovirus exposure and HLA in healthy donors. Study in general: Within the Caucasian-associated ancestry cluster were roughly 81% of the 300 to 450 genotyped donors. Study-level points and caveats: As was reported, the HLA-A and HLA-B alleles of most subjects were accurately predicted from TCR beta sequences. TCR beta V- and J-gene trimming, according to a later analysis, was linked to a missense DCLRE1C variant.

Healthy donors of bone marrow made up the group. The source is a woman in her twenties or thirties in good health and CMV-seronegative. Sequenced input: PBMCs. V gene TRBV7-8 combines with J gene TRBJ2-5, with TRBD2 as a possible D gene (6 bases). DNA for the CDR3: TGTGCCAGCAGCCGCAGTCGGAGGGTAGACCCGCAAGAGACCCAGTACTTC. Protein: CASSRSRRVDPQETQYF.